Listed below are T cell receptor beta chains from one sample, sequenced in a study of blood T cell repertoires in COVID-19. Here immunoSEQ multiplex PCR was the method, and the copy in TCRdb shows in-frame clones only, minus some. The data contain about 82,000 clones, about 86% of them seen just once; the ten biggest clones take up about a sixth. Source material: peripheral blood. These receptor sequences come from an older woman with acute or convalescent COVID-19. The CDR3 runs from the conserved cysteine through the conserved F or W. D genes are given only for firm matches. Part of the rows lack a size; the others show once, few, many or a class for expanded clones.

D gene	clone size	V gene	J gene	CDR3 DNA	CDR3 protein
.	.	TRBV19	TRBJ1-2	TGTGCCAGTAGTCTCGACGGGACATATGACACCTTC	CASSLDGTYDTF
.	once	TRBV5-4	TRBJ1-1	TGTGCCAGCAAGCCGGGACAGAACACTGAAGCTTTCTTT	CASKPGQNTEAFF
.	.	TRBV7-6	TRBJ1-1	TGTGCCAGCAGCTTAGCGCAAGAGGAGCGGGCTGAAGCTTTCTTT	CASSLAQEERAEAFF
.	.	TRBV6-5	TRBJ1-1	TGTGCCAGCAGCCTAGACAGTAACACTGAAGCTTTCTTT	CASSLDSNTEAFF
.	.	TRBV11-2	TRBJ2-1	TGTGCCAGCAGCTTAGACGGTTATGCGTCTAATGAGCAGTTCTTC	CASSLDGYASNEQFF
TRBD1	once	TRBV14	TRBJ1-5	TGTGCCAGCAGCTATTCACCACAGGGGAAAAGCAATCAGCCCCAGCATTTT	CASSYSPQGKSNQPQHF
.	.	TRBV6-1	TRBJ1-5	TGTGCCAGCAGTGAAGTTGTGGCAGCCCAGCATTTT	CASSEVVAAQHF
.	once	TRBV6-5	TRBJ1-2	TGTGCCAGTTCAGTCGCAGGGAGGCCCTATGGCTACACCTTC	CASSVAGRPYGYTF
.	.	TRBV5-1	TRBJ2-1	TGCGCCAGCAGCTTGGCCACCGGGGTGGATGAGCAGTTCTTC	CASSLATGVDEQFF
.	.	TRBV5-1	TRBJ1-1	TGCGCCAGCAGCTTGATCCAGAACACTGAAGCTTTCTTT	CASSLIQNTEAFF
TRBD2	once	TRBV2	TRBJ2-3	TGTGCCACCCAGTTACGGGGGGGGACAGATACGCAGTATTTT	CATQLRGGTDTQYF
.	.	TRBV30	TRBJ1-2	TGTGCCTGGACCCTGAGATTGCAGGGCTATGGCTACACCTTC	CAWTLRLQGYGYTF
.	.	TRBV7-2	TRBJ2-7	TGTGCCAGCAGCTTACCCCCACTCTACGAGCAGTACTTC	CASSLPPLYEQYF
.	once	TRBV5-1	TRBJ2-3	TGCGCCAGCAGCTTGGGGGGCGGCACAGATACGCAGTATTTT	CASSLGGGTDTQYF
.	.	TRBV18	TRBJ1-1	TGTGCCAGCTCACCACCCCTAATGAACACTGAAGCTTTCTTT	CASSPPLMNTEAFF
.	.	TRBV6-5	TRBJ2-5	TGTGCCAGCAGCCTACAGGGCCAAGAGACCCAGTACTTC	CASSLQGQETQYF
.	.	TRBV19	TRBJ1-1	TGTGCCAGTAGTATAATCGGGGGAAAGACCACTGAAGCTTTCTTT	CASSIIGGKTTEAFF
TRBD1	.	TRBV6-5	TRBJ1-2	TGTGCCAGCGGGGACAGGAACTATGGCTACACCTTC	CASGDRNYGYTF
.	.	TRBV7-2	TRBJ2-1	TGTGCCAGCAGCTTAATGGACACTTACAATGAGCAGTTCTTC	CASSLMDTYNEQFF
TRBD2	.	TRBV19	TRBJ2-3	TGTGCCAGTAGAATAACCGGACTAGCGGGAGGGTTACGAGGAGATACGCAGTATTTT	CASRITGLAGGLRGDTQYF
TRBD2	.	TRBV5-1	TRBJ2-3	TGCGCCAGCAGCTTGTCGGCGCGGGAGGGAGATACGCAGTATTTT	CASSLSAREGDTQYF
.	.	TRBV11-3	TRBJ2-3	TGTGCCAGCAGCTCAGCGTTTAGCACAGATACGCAGTATTTT	CASSSAFSTDTQYF
TRBD1	.	TRBV2	TRBJ1-1	TGTGCCAGCAGTCTCCTTGGACAGGGCACTGAAGCTTTCTTT	CASSLLGQGTEAFF
.	once	TRBV12-3/TRBV12-4	TRBJ1-1	TGTGCCAGCGGGGTCGGGCGGAGGATCGGATTCTTT	CASGVGRRIGFF
TRBD2	.	TRBV7-2	TRBJ2-3	TGTGCCAGCAGCCCCCGGGTGAGACTAGCGGGGGGCCCCCCAGATACGCAGTATTTT	CASSPRVRLAGGPPDTQYF